What follows describes a single T cell receptor beta chain. Its antigen is undetermined. Primers included in the PCR were 60 Vbeta and 13 Jbeta primers. Assay used: immunoSEQ multiplex PCR; TCRdb lists only in-frame clones, some missing. Of roughly 220,000 clones listed, 82% were seen once; the top ten hold 2.5% to 3.5%. These data are taken from a study of cytomegalovirus exposure and HLA in healthy donors. Study-wide findings and caveats: Among TCR beta chains, those listed as cytomegalovirus-associated numbered about 160.

This sequence was found in a woman aged 40 to 50 in good health and CMV-seronegative. Material for sequencing was PBMCs.

As DNA, the CDR3 is TGTGCCAGTTACGGGGAAGACAAAAACATTCAGTACTTC. Translating gives CASYGEDKNIQYF. The rearrangement uses TRBV19 and TRBJ2-4; weak D call: TRBD2 (5 bases). The CDR3 spans 13 residues. The germline CDR1 and CDR2 sequences are LNHDA and SQIVND (reference sequence). Between the trimmed V and J ends, which lost 8 bases and 3 bases, there was a span of 11 bases.